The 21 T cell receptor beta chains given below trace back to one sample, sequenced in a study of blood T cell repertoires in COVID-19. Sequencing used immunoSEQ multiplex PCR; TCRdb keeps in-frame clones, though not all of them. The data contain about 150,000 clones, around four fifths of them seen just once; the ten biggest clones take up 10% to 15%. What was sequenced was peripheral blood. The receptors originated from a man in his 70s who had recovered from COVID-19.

CDR3 DNA sequence: TGTGCCAGCAGCGAACAGTGGACAGGGTCCTACGAGCAGTACTTC. Translated: CASSEQWTGSYEQYF. The chain couples TRBV5-4 to TRBJ2-7, with 8 bases fitting TRBD1. V lost 4 bases to trimming and J lost 1 base; unmatched junction nucleotides: 7. CDR3 length equals 15 residues. The V gene's germline CDR1 is SGHNT and CDR2 YYREEE (reference sequence).

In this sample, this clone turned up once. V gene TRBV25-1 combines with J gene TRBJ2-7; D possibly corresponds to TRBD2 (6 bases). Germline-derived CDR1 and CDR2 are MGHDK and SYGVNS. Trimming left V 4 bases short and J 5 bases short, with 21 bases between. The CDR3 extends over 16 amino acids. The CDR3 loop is CASSGPGTLNINEQYF. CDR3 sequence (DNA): TGTGCCAGCAGTGGGCCCGGGACTTTGAATATCAACGAGCAGTACTTC.

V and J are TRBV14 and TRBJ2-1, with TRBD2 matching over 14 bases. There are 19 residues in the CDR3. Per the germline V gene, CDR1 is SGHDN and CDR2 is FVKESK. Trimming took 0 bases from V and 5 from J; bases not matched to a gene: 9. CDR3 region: CASSQDRVTSGRDHNEQFF. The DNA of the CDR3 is TGTGCCAGCAGCCAAGATCGTGTGACTAGCGGGAGGGACCACAATGAGCAGTTCTTC.

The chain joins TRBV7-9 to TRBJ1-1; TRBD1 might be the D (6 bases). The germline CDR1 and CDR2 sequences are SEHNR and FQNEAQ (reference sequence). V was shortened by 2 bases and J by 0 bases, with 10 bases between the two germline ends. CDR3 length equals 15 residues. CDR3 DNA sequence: TGTGCCAGCAGCTTATTGGCAGGGGTGAACACTGAAGCTTTCTTT. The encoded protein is CASSLLAGVNTEAFF.

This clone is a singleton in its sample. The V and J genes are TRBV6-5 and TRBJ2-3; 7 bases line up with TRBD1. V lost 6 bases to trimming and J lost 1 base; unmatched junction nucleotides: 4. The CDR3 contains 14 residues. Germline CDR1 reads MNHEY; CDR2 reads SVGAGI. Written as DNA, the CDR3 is TGTGCCAGCAGCCACCAGGGGGGCACAGATACGCAGTATTTT. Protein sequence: CASSHQGGTDTQYF.

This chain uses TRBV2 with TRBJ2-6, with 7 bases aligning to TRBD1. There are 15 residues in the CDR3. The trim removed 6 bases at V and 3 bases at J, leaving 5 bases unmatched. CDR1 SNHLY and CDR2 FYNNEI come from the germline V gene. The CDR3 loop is CASSQDRLGANVLTF. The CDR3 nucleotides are TGTGCCAGCAGCCAGGACAGGCTTGGGGCCAACGTCCTGACTTTC.

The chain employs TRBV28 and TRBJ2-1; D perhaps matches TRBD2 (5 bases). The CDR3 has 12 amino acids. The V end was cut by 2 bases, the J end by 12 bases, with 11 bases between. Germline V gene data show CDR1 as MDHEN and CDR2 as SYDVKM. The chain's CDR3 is CASSLVGGTQFF. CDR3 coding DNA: TGTGCCAGCAGTTTAGTAGGAGGTACGCAGTTCTTC.

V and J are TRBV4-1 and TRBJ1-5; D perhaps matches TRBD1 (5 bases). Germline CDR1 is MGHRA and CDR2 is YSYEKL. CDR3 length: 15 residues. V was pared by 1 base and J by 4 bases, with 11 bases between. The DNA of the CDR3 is TGCGCCAGCAGCCAAGTCCAGGGATTTAATCAGCCCCAGCATTTT. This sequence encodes CASSQVQGFNQPQHF.

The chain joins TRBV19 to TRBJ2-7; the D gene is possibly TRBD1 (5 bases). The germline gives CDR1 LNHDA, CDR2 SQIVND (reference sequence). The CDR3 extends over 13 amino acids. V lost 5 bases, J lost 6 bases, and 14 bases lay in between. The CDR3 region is CASSVDRTGEQYF. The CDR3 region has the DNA TGTGCCAGTAGTGTCGACAGAACGGGCGAGCAGTACTTC.

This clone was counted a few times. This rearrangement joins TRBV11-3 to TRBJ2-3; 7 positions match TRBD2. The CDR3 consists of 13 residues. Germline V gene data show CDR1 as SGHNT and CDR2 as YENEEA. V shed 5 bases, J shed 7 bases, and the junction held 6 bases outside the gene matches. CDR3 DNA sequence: TGTGCCAGCAGCCGCGGGAGTGGTTATACGCAGTATTTT. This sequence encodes CASSRGSGYTQYF.

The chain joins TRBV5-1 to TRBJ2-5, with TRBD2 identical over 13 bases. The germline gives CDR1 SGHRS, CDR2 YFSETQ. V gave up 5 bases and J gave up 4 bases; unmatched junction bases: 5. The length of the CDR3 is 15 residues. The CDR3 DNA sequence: TGCGCCAGCAGACTAGCGGGAGGGTTATTAGAGACCCAGTACTTC. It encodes CASRLAGGLLETQYF.

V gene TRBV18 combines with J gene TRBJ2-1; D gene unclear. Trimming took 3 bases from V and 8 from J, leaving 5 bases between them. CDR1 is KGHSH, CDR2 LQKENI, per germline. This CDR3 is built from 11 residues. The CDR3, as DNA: TGTGCCAGCTCACCTCAGGATGAGCAGTTCTTC. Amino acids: CASSPQDEQFF.

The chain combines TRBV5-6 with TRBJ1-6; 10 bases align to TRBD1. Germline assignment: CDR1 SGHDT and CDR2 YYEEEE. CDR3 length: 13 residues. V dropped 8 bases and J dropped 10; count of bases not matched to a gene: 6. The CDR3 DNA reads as TGTGCCAGTGCCGGGACAGGGGACTCACCCCTCCACTTT. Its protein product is CASAGTGDSPLHF.

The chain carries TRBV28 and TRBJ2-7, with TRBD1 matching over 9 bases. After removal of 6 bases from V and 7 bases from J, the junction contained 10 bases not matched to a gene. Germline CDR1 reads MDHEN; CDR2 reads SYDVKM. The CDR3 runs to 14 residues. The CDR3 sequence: CASRPGQGMREQYF. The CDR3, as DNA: TGTGCCAGCAGACCGGGACAGGGAATGCGGGAGCAGTACTTC. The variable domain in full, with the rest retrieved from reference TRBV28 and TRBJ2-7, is DVKVTQSSRYLVKRTGEKVFLECVQDMDHENMFWYRQDPGLGLRLIYFSYDVKMKEKGDIPEGYSVSREKKERFSLILESASTNQTSMYLCASRPGQGMREQYFGPGTRLTVT.

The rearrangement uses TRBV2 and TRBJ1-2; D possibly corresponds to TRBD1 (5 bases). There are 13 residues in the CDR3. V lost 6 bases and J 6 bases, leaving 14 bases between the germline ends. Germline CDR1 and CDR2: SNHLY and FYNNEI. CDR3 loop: CASRRQGPNGYTF. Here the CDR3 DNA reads TGTGCCAGCAGACGGCAGGGTCCCAATGGCTACACCTTC.

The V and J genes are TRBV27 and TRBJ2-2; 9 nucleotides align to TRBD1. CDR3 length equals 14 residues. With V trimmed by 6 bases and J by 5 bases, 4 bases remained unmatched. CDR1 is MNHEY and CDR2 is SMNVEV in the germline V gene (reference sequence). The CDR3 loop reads CASRQGASTGELFF. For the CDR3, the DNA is TGTGCCAGCAGACAGGGGGCGAGTACCGGGGAGCTGTTTTTT.

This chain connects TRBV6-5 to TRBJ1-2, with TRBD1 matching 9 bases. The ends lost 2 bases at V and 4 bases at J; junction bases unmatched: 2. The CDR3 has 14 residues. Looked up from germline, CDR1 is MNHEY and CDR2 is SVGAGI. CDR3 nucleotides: TGTGCCAGCAGTTACGGACAGGGGAGCTATGGCTACACCTTC. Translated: CASSYGQGSYGYTF.

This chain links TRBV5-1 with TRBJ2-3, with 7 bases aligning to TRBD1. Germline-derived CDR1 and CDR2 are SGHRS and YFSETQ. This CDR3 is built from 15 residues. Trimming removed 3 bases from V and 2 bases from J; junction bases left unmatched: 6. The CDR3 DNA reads TGCGCCAGCAGCTCCCGGGACAGCTACACAGATACGCAGTATTTT. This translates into CASSSRDSYTDTQYF.

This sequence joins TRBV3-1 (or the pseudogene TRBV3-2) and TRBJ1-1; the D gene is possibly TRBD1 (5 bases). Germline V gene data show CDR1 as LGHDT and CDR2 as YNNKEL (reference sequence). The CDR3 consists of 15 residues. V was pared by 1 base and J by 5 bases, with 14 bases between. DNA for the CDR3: TGTGCCAGCAGCCAAGGCCCCAGGGTGGGGACTGAAGCTTTCTTT. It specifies CASSQGPRVGTEAFF.

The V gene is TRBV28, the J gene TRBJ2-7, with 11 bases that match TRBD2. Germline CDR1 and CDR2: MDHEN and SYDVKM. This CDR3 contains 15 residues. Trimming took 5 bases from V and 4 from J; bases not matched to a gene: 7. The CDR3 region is CASSLTGTSGYEQYF. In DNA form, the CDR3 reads TGTGCCAGCAGTCTCACCGGGACTAGCGGTTACGAGCAGTACTTC. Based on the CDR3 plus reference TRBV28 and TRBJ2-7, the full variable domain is DVKVTQSSRYLVKRTGEKVFLECVQDMDHENMFWYRQDPGLGLRLIYFSYDVKMKEKGDIPEGYSVSREKKERFSLILESASTNQTSMYLCASSLTGTSGYEQYFGPGTRLTVT.

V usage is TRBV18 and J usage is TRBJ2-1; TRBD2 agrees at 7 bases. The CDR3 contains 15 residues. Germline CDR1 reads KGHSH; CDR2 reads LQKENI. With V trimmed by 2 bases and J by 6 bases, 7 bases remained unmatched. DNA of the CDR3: TGTGCCAGCTCACCAAGGCTAGCGGAAGCCAATGAGCAGTTCTTC. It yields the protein CASSPRLAEANEQFF.